This T cell receptor beta chain was identified during a study of T cells in Graves' hyperthyroidism and ophthalmopathy. Whole-study results and caveats: Most thyroid-expanded clonotypes above 0.001 were also found in blood.

Inclusion characteristics of ophthalmopathy patients comprised a Clinical Activity Score of at least 3, a NOSPECS grade of at least 4, and duration under 3 months. The study left out patients who had uncontrolled infection, other autoimmune disease, pregnancy or lactation. As concerns this clonotype: Its antigen is as yet unknown.

The investigators amplified TCR beta CDR3 regions from RNA transcripts. With the HTBI primer set, the TCR CDR3 went through a first round of RT-PCR. TCRdb ran MiXCR on the multiplex PCR reads and lists one entry per CDR3 protein. Among over 500,000 distinct CDR3 sequences listed, 17% were seen once. Per germline, CDR1 DFQATT and CDR2 SNEGSKA (reference sequence). Trimming pared 5 bases from V and 7 bases from J, leaving 20 bases between. The CDR3 length is 15 residues. The receptor was derived from a woman younger than 30 with Graves' ophthalmopathy. Input material: blood. The chain joins TRBV20-1 to TRBJ2-2; possibly TRBD2 for D (6 bases). In nucleotides, the CDR3 is TGCAGTGCTCAGACGGGGTCGGGGGAAATCGGGGAGCTGTTTTTT. Its translation is CSAQTGSGEIGELFF.